Listed here are 11 T cell receptor beta chains from one sample, sequenced in a study of cytomegalovirus exposure and HLA in healthy donors. Primers for the PCR totalled 60 Vbeta and 13 Jbeta. The table came from immunoSEQ multiplex PCR; TCRdb's copy has only in-frame clones and leaves some out. The sample includes 200,000 to 300,000 clones, about four fifths seen only once; the top ten take roughly 2%. Source material: PBMCs. These receptors were taken from a middle-aged woman in good health and CMV-seropositive.

The rearrangement joins TRBV30 to TRBJ1-2; a possible D gene is TRBD1 (6 bases). Germline V gene data show CDR1 as GTSNPN and CDR2 as SVGIG (reference sequence). This CDR3 has 13 amino acids. Trimming stripped 1 base from V and 4 bases from J, with 10 bases between. The CDR3 loop reads CAWSAQGLYGYTF. DNA of the CDR3: TGTGCCTGGAGTGCGCAGGGGCTCTATGGCTACACCTTC.

The chain carries TRBV28 and TRBJ1-2; 8 positions agree with TRBD1. Trimming removed 4 bases from V and 4 bases from J; junction bases left unmatched: 8. Looked up from germline, CDR1 is MDHEN and CDR2 is SYDVKM. CDR3 length: 15 amino acids. For the CDR3, the DNA is TGTGCCAGCAGTTCCGGACAGGGAGTTTTCTATGGCTACACCTTC. The encoded protein is CASSSGQGVFYGYTF.

This sequence joins TRBV9 and TRBJ2-2; D perhaps matches TRBD2 (6 bases). The germline gives CDR1 SGDLS, CDR2 YYNGEE. CDR3 length: 16 amino acids. The germline V and J ends were trimmed by 3 bases and 1 base, with 13 bases remaining between them. The CDR3 sequence is CASSAEGSGNTGELFF. The CDR3, as DNA: TGTGCCAGCAGCGCGGAGGGTAGCGGGAACACCGGGGAGCTGTTTTTT.

J is TRBJ2-1 and V is TRBV7-2; 7 nucleotides align to TRBD2. The CDR3 consists of 19 residues. V shed 3 bases and J 12 bases; nucleotides not matched to a gene: 26. Germline values: CDR1 SGHTA, CDR2 FQGNSA. The CDR3 loop is CASSFLKNAPRDGREGQFF. Here the CDR3 DNA reads TGTGCCAGCAGCTTTTTAAAGAACGCCCCTCGGGATGGGAGGGAGGGGCAGTTCTTC.

Here the CDR3 DNA reads TGCGCCAGCAGCATGGCCGCCAGCTCCTACGAGCAGTACTTC. It encodes CASSMAASSYEQYF. The chain has TRBV4-3 and TRBJ2-7; no firm D call. The CDR3 sequence is 14 residues long. Trimming stripped 5 bases from V and 0 bases from J, with 11 bases between. Germline V CDR1 and CDR2: LGHNA, YSLEER.

This chain joins TRBV6-5 and TRBJ2-1, with 11 nucleotides matching TRBD1. The junction had 0 bases not matched to a gene; V was cut back by 2 bases and J by 3 bases. The length of the CDR3 is 15 residues. The germline gives CDR1 MNHEY, CDR2 SVGAGI. The DNA for the CDR3 is TGTGCCAGCAGTTACGGGACAGGGGGCTACAATGAGCAGTTCTTC. The encoded protein is CASSYGTGGYNEQFF.

The rearrangement uses TRBV7-2 and TRBJ2-7; 9 nucleotides agree with TRBD2. This CDR3 is 15 amino acids long. J gave up 2 bases and V 1 base, and 3 bases lay outside the gene matches. Germline V gene data show CDR1 as SGHTA and CDR2 as FQGNSA. This CDR3 is CASSLVAGVAYEQYF. In nucleotides, the CDR3 is TGTGCCAGCAGCTTAGTAGCGGGAGTGGCCTACGAGCAGTACTTC.

V usage is TRBV7-9 and J usage is TRBJ1-2; unclear D gene. This CDR3 comprises 11 residues. The ends were cut back, 5 bases at V and 5 bases at J, with 6 bases in the middle. The germline CDR1 and CDR2 sequences are SEHNR and FQNEAQ (reference sequence). The CDR3 region has the DNA TGTGCCAGCAGCCTTCTGTATGGCTACACCTTC. Translating it yields CASSLLYGYTF.

The CDR3 DNA sequence: TGTGCCAGCAGCCTAGGGGCAGGGGGACCCACCGGGGAGCTGTTTTTT. Translated, it gives CASSLGAGGPTGELFF. V and J are TRBV28 and TRBJ2-2; 7 nucleotides align to TRBD1. The CDR3 loop spans 16 amino acids. V was pared by 6 bases and J by 4 bases, with 11 bases of the junction left unmatched. Germline assignment: CDR1 MDHEN and CDR2 SYDVKM.

The CDR3 DNA sequence: TGTGCCAGCAGCCTGCCCAGGGATAGAACCAATTCACCCCTCCACTTT. Its translation is CASSLPRDRTNSPLHF. The chain recombines TRBV4-2 with TRBJ1-6; perhaps TRBD1 as D (5 bases). This CDR3 has 16 residues. V lost 4 bases and J lost 7, with 17 bases in between. CDR1 is LGHNA, CDR2 YNFKEQ, per germline.

This clone was counted a few times. The CDR3 reads CATSRDGVVAGGGYTF. CDR3 coding DNA: TGTGCCACCAGCAGAGATGGAGTCGTCGCGGGAGGCGGCTACACCTTC. The chain combines TRBV15 with TRBJ1-2; D call uncertain. This CDR3 has 16 amino acids. The V gene lost 0 bases and the J gene lost 8 bases, with 19 bases spanning the gap. Germline V gene lookup returns CDR1 LNHNV and CDR2 YYDKDF (reference sequence).